This T cell receptor (beta chain) was identified during a study of blood T cell repertoires in COVID-19. This CDR3 region has 14 residues. CDR1 SQVTM and CDR2 ANQGSEA come from the germline V gene. The ends lost 4 bases at V and 0 bases at J; junction bases unmatched: 1. This clone was seen a few times. Original analysis: Amplification from reference gene primers served as the basis for estimated nucleated cell counts. The assay was immunoSEQ multiplex PCR, and TCRdb's table has in-frame clones only and misses some. Clonal size and the V and J genes are those of that table, whereas D and trimming came from the DNA. The sample holds over 300,000 clones, nearly 90% seen once.

The chain links TRBV29-1 to TRBJ1-5; the match to TRBD1 covers 9 bases. This receptor was obtained from a man younger than 35 with active or convalescent COVID-19. Sequencing was carried out using peripheral blood. The chain's CDR3 is CSVGGQGSNQPQHF. The CDR3, as DNA: TGCAGCGTTGGGGGACAGGGTAGCAATCAGCCCCAGCATTTT.